The entry that follows covers one T cell receptor (beta chain) sequence. This clone was counted only a few times. What antigen it recognizes has not been identified. It has no much larger one-base neighbor in the sample; base qualities were not kept. The ViraFEST assay stimulated PBMC with viral peptide pools and then used TCR sequencing to identify antigen-specific CD4+ T cell clonotypes by expansion. After around 10 days of culture, CD4+ T cells were isolated with the EasySep CD4+ T cell isolation kit. Healthy vaccine recipients had no prior SARS-CoV-2 infection, confirmed by negative nucleocapsid antibodies before and after vaccination. About 2.1 million PBMC per well were cultured with 10 ug/ml peptides in IMDM containing around 5% human AB serum, about 10 IU/ml IL-2 and gentamicin. On days 3 and 7, half of the culture medium was replaced with fresh IL-2-containing medium. Unless noted otherwise, every peptide stimulation condition was cultured in triplicate wells. PBMC were separated from whole blood using Ficoll-Paque Plus gradient centrifugation and were then either cryopreserved at -140C or used fresh. Overlapping peptide pools spanned the spike proteins of SARS-CoV-2 and the common cold coronaviruses HCoV-NL63, HCoV-OC43 and HCoV-229E. Genomic DNA was extracted from cultured CD4+ T cells with the QIAamp micro DNA kit.

The library was obtained by the immunoSEQ multiplex PCR assay. DNA from the cultured, isolated CD4+ T cells was subjected to TCR beta CDR3 sequencing. The published analysis was carried out like this. Non-productive TCR sequences were removed, reads were trimmed to the CDR3 region, and CDR3s of at least 7 amino acids were retained. Antigen-specific clonotypes were identified with the MANAFEST web app by comparing expansion in peptide wells against reference cultures. To be called positive, a clone needed expansion at FDR<0.05 compared with the reference and with all other wells, an odds ratio greater than 5, and a frequency greater than 0.1% in two replicate wells. A clonotype was defined as cross-reactive if the clonotype was significantly expanded both in SARS-CoV-2 spike wells and in at least one common cold coronavirus spike condition. CDR3 similarity was assessed by Levenshtein distance with the stringdist R package, and unrooted trees were built with ape in R 3.6.1. Here the immuneACCESS table is served through TCRdb, limited to in-frame sequences with V and J called. Missing clones are a known gap in these copies; in checked studies unresolved V genes cover under half, and the rest lacks a known reason. V and J calls and clone size follow that table, whereas D and trimming were derived from the DNA. The sample data list approximately 76,000 clones, and more than 60% of these were observed just once. The leading ten clones occupy over 9.5% of the sample.

This specimen comes from a study of vaccination effects on CD4 cells after COVID-19 (dated by TCRdb to between 2022 and 2023). Describing the broader study: Each participant received two doses of an mRNA SARS-CoV-2 vaccine, either BNT162b2 or mRNA-1273. Cultures from other donors in the study were sequenced using the Oncomine TCR Beta short-read assay on an Illumina iSeq 100. SARS-CoV-2 spike-specific CD4+ TCR repertoires were compared before and after mRNA vaccination in COVID-19 convalescent patients and in infection-naive vaccine recipients. Altogether, some ten COVID-19 convalescent patients and a handful of SARS-CoV-2-naive healthy vaccine recipients made up the full study. Findings and caveats that apply to the study as a whole: The study was limited by a small number of convalescent patients, and early post-infection timepoints were lacking. Among healthy vaccine recipients, nearly all vaccine-induced clones were SARS-CoV-2 mono-reactive, and only 1 of 255 was cross-reactive with common cold coronaviruses. Marked clonal contraction was observed in both infection-induced and vaccine-induced clones at late post-vaccination timepoints, consistent with waning T cell responses.

V loses 0 bases of germline sequence and J loses 5 bases, and the interval between the two ends is 9 bases. The CDR3 numbers 14 residues from cysteine through phenylalanine. The CDR3 DNA has 42 bases and is translated from base 1. From the germline V gene, CDR1 is SGHRS and CDR2 is YFSETQ. The sequencing here drew on CD4+ T cells from PBMCs cultured with SARS-CoV-2 spike peptides, taken before COVID-19 vaccination. According to the study, the label for this sample's cell subset or site signals: SARS-CoV-2 spike overlapping peptide pool stimulation. Recombination joined TRBV5-1 with TRBJ2-1, and perhaps TRBD1 as D gene, on 6 matching bases. The TCR was taken from a human donor who received a COVID-19 vaccine. The nucleotides are TGCGCCAGCAGCTTGGAGGGACAAAACAATGAGCAGTTCTTC. Its protein product is CASSLEGQNNEQFF.